This TCR beta chain was identified during a study of T cell responses to AZD1222 COVID-19 vaccine (dated by TCRdb to the early 2020s). In the study overall: AZD1222 recipients whose second dose came at about 4 weeks and those whose second dose came at about 12 weeks were combined into one group, since spike-specific TCR depth and breadth did not differ between the two schedules. Trial participants were enrolled into age subgroups of 18-55, 56-69 and 70-plus years, which contained about 150, 28 and 57 TCR-sequenced participants, respectively. A total of 230 to 250 trial participants underwent TCR sequencing, of whom some 210 received two doses of AZD1222 and some 26 received two doses of the MenACWY control vaccine. Points the paper makes about the study in general: Conclusions about previously exposed vaccinees were limited because only six AZD1222 recipients were SARS-CoV-2 seropositive at baseline. Participants were mostly white British and included more females than males, and it was suggested by the authors that clonal diversity may have been underestimated. A significant rise in spike-specific TCR breadth and depth was observed after two AZD1222 doses relative to day 0 and relative to MenACWY recipients. Nearly half of unique spike-specific TCRs reportedly recognized epitopes outside regions mutated in the B.1.351 and B.1.1.7 variants. Because no day 14 peak-response samples were available, repertoires were characterized only after the peak T cell response. In the small 56-69-year group, the increase in depth fell short of significance, most likely because of low power. CD4 TCRs associated with the vaccine covered the entire spike protein, and the dominant responses were in regions 160-218 and 743-854.

Taken from cysteine to phenylalanine, the CDR3 has 12 residues. The retained sequence is limited to the CDR3, 36 bases, with the frame set at the first base. CDR1 and CDR2 were assigned from the germline V gene as MRHNA and SNTAGT. The junction shows trimming of 5 bases on V and 8 bases on J, plus 12 bases between the germline ends. With regard to this clone: The target of this receptor is not known. Nothing much larger sits one base from this clone, and base qualities are not available.

The CDR3 regions of human TCRbeta chains were analyzed by immunosequencing. Processing in the source paper ran as follows. Repertoire TCRs were checked for matches against a reference library of SARS-CoV-2-specific TCRs that had been generated using the MIRA antigen-specificity platform. Breadth meant the fraction of unique TCRs that were SARS-CoV-2-associated, whereas depth meant the fraction of total T cells that were SARS-CoV-2-associated. Using the MIRA data, each spike-specific TCR was mapped to the spike region that the TCR reacts to and placed in a CD4 or CD8 class. Log10-transformed breadth and depth values were compared by one-way ANOVA with Sidak's multiple comparisons tests. The clones in this table, taken by TCRdb from immuneACCESS, are in-frame only. Not every clone is retained; where verified, under half of the shortfall comes from an unresolved V gene, and the cause of the rest is unknown. V, J and clone size reflect that table, while D and trimming were determined from the DNA. This sample gives 95,000 to 150,000 clones in total; roughly 90% of them show up just once. Clones ranked in the top ten supply 7% to 8.5% of the sample.

In the paper's terms, the time point label means: baseline before first vaccination. Vaccinee samples were obtained from the UK trials COV001 and COV002, which included a single-blind randomized controlled phase 2/3 trial of AZD1222 (ChAdOx1 nCoV-19) in healthy adults. For TCRbeta chain sequencing, PBMC samples from trial participants were taken at day 0 and at day 28 after the second dose. The sequence links TRBV6-4 to TRBJ1-1; 5 matching bases give a weak D call of TRBD1. The clonotype originates from an adult in good health. The sample here was peripheral blood, taken on day 0 of AZD1222 vaccination. The CDR3 loop reads CASSLGTEEAFF. The nucleotides read TGTGCCAGCAGTCTGGGGACTGAGGAAGCTTTCTTT.